This TCR beta chain was identified in a study of T cells in localized non-small cell lung cancer. Study-level findings and limits: Uninvolved adjacent lung showed higher T cell clonality than tumor. For the top 100 tumor clones, a median about 50 also appeared in adjacent lung. It remains possible that heterogeneity exists, since only one tumor region was sequenced.

To note about this clone: As yet, its antigen is unknown.

Germline CDR1 reads MGHRA; CDR2 reads YSYEKL. The V gene lost 0 bases and the J gene lost 5 bases, with 7 bases spanning the gap. CDR3 size: 14 residues. The assay was immunoSEQ multiplex PCR, and TCRdb's table has in-frame clones only and misses some. The sample yields 55,000 to 65,000 clones, approximately 90% seen once. The material sequenced was peripheral blood, taken before any cancer treatment. The TCR sequence derives from a man aged 35 to 69 with stage I lung adenocarcinoma. The rearrangement joins TRBV4-1 to TRBJ2-2; tentative D call: TRBD1 (5 bases). The DNA of the CDR3 is TGCGCCAGCAGCCAAGAAAGGGGAACCGGGGAGCTGTTTTTT. Translated: CASSQERGTGELFF.